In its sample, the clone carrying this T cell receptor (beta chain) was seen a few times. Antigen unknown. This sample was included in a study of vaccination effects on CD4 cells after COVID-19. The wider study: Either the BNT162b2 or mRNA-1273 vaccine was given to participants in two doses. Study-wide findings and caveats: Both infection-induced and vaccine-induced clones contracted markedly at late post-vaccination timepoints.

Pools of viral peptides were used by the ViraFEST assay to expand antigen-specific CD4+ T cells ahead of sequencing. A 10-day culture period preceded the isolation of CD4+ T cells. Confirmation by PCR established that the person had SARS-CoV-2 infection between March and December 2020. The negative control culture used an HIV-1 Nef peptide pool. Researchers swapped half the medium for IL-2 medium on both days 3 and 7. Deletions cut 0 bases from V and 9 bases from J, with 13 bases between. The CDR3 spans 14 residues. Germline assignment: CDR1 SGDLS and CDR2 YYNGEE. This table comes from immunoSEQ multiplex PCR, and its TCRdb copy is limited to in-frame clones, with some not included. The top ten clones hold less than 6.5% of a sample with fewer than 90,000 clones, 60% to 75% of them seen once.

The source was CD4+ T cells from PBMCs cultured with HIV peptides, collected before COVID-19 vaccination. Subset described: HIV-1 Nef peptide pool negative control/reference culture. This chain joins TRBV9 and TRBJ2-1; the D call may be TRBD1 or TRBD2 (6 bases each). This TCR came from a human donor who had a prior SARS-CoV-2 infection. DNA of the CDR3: TGTGCCAGCAGCGTAGAATGGGGGGCAAGTGAGCAGTTCTTC. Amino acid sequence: CASSVEWGASEQFF.